The following is a T cell receptor beta chain sequence with its context. The antigen is undetermined. Researchers took RNA transcripts and amplified TCR beta CDR3 regions from them. The authors performed first-round RT-PCR with HTBI primers and then a second-round multiplex PCR. TCRdb reprocessed the multiplex PCR reads via MiXCR and lists one record per CDR3 protein. The sample consists of hundreds of thousands of distinct CDR3 sequences, about 38% of them appearing once. This specimen comes from a study of Graves' ophthalmopathy and Graves' hyperthyroidism. Study-wide points: Sensitivity reached more than 85% and specificity approximately 81% for a 13-signature model separating ophthalmopathy from stable hyperthyroidism.

Ophthalmopathy donors showed moderate-to-severe activity, CAS ≥3, NOSPECS ≥4 and a duration under 3 months. Other autoimmune diseases, uncontrolled infections, pregnancy or lactation excluded patients from enrollment. The CDR3 runs to 14 residues. The V end was cut by 9 bases, the J end by 1 base, with 15 bases between. The germline CDR1 and CDR2 sequences are LNHDA and SQIVND (reference sequence). The TCR comes from an adult man with Graves' ophthalmopathy. Sequences were obtained from peripheral blood. The genes are TRBV19 and TRBJ1-1, with D hard to call. The CDR3 is CASSQYAGNTEAFF. The CDR3 DNA reads TGTGCCAGCAGCCAGTACGCAGGGAACACTGAAGCTTTCTTT.